One sample yielded the 14 T cell receptor beta chains listed below, sequenced in a study of blood T cell repertoires in COVID-19. The table came from immunoSEQ multiplex PCR; TCRdb's copy has only in-frame clones and leaves some out. The sample contains roughly 100,000 clones, around nine tenths of which appear only once. The sample was peripheral blood. All receptors come from an older man with acute or convalescent COVID-19.

This chain uses TRBV29-1 with TRBJ2-7; a weak D match, TRBD1 (6 bases). The CDR3 is made up of 12 amino acids. CDR1 and CDR2 (germline): SQVTM, ANQGSEA. Trimming took 2 bases from V and 5 from J, leaving 10 bases between them. The CDR3 DNA follows: TGCAGCGTTGAAAGGGGGACGGACGAGCAGTACTTC. It specifies CSVERGTDEQYF.

This clone was observed a few times. J is TRBJ2-5 and V is TRBV6-5, with D perhaps TRBD2 (6 bases). The CDR3 runs 13 residues. Trimming took 9 bases from V and 2 from J, leaving 13 bases between them. In germline, CDR1 is MNHEY, CDR2 SVGAGI. DNA of the CDR3: TGTGCCAGTGGCCGGGACTTACAAGAGACCCAGTACTTC. Translation gives CASGRDLQETQYF.

The chain recombines TRBV9 with TRBJ2-3; 8 bases are shared with TRBD2. Germline V gene lookup returns CDR1 SGDLS and CDR2 YYNGEE. The CDR3 is made up of 16 amino acids. V gave up 0 bases and J gave up 6 bases; unmatched junction bases: 9. The chain's CDR3 is CASSVVGGGSGDTQYF. The CDR3 DNA reads TGTGCCAGCAGCGTAGTAGGCGGGGGGTCAGGGGATACGCAGTATTTT. Drawing the rest from reference TRBV9 and TRBJ2-3, the complete variable domain is DSGVTQTPKHLITATGQRVTLRCSPRSGDLSVYWYQQSLDQGLQFLIQYYNGEERAKGNILERFSAQQFPDLHSELNLSSLELGDSALYFCASSVVGGGSGDTQYFGPGTRLTVL.

The chain uses TRBV25-1 and TRBJ1-2; weak D call: TRBD1 (6 bases). In germline, CDR1 is MGHDK, CDR2 SYGVNS. The V end was cut by 4 bases, the J end by 5 bases, with 8 bases between. The CDR3 contains 12 residues. The CDR3 region is CASSGGLYGYTF. CDR3 nucleotide sequence: TGTGCCAGCAGTGGGGGGCTATATGGCTACACCTTC.

CDR3 residues: CASSDLLARSYEQYF. The CDR3 DNA follows: TGTGCCAGCAGTGATCTACTAGCGCGATCCTACGAGCAGTACTTC. V and J are TRBV6-1 and TRBJ2-7; 7 nucleotides agree with TRBD2. The length of the CDR3 is 15 residues. The germline V gene encodes CDR1 MNHNS and CDR2 SASEGT. V gave up 3 bases and J gave up 1 base; unmatched junction bases: 6.

The J gene is TRBJ2-1, the V gene TRBV7-2; 10 nucleotides align to TRBD2. The germline CDR1 and CDR2 sequences are SGHTA and FQGNSA. The CDR3 loop spans 16 amino acids. J was trimmed by 8 bases and V by 3 bases; bases with no gene match: 10. The CDR3 loop is CASSFGASGRIYEQFF. The CDR3 coding sequence is TGTGCCAGCAGCTTCGGGGCTAGCGGGAGAATCTATGAGCAGTTCTTC.

This chain joins TRBV6-5 and TRBJ1-1; D gene ambiguous. The ends were cut back, 6 bases at V and 6 bases at J, with 11 bases in the middle. Looked up from germline, CDR1 is MNHEY and CDR2 is SVGAGI. The CDR3 contains 12 residues. The CDR3, as DNA: TGTGCCAGCAGCCCCCCGCGGGCTGAAGCTTTCTTT. Its translation: CASSPPRAEAFF.

The rearrangement links TRBV7-6 to TRBJ2-1; 16 bases agree with TRBD2. The germline V gene encodes CDR1 SGHVS and CDR2 FNYEAQ. The ends lost 5 bases at V and 6 bases at J; junction bases unmatched: 7. The CDR3 spans 17 residues. For the CDR3, the DNA is TGTGCCAGCAGCCAGGGACTAGCGGGAGGGCCTGTCAATGAGCAGTTCTTC. Translating gives CASSQGLAGGPVNEQFF. The whole variable domain, filled in from reference TRBV7-6 and TRBJ2-1, reads GAGVSQSPRYKVTKRGQDVALRCDPISGHVSLYWYRQALGQGPEFLTYFNYEAQQDKSGLPNDRFSAERPEGSISTLTIQRTEQRDSAMYRCASSQGLAGGPVNEQFFGPGTRLTVL.

The CDR3 DNA reads as TGTGCCAGCAGTTCCGCAGGGAACTATGGCTACACCTTC. Translation gives CASSSAGNYGYTF. This chain links TRBV7-2 with TRBJ1-2; D is perhaps TRBD1 (5 bases). The CDR3 length is 13 residues. V was shortened by 6 bases and J by 2 bases, with 10 bases between the two germline ends. Germline CDR1 reads SGHTA; CDR2 reads FQGNSA.

V gene TRBV30 combines with J gene TRBJ1-3, with D unclear. CDR3 length: 13 residues. In germline, CDR1 is GTSNPN, CDR2 SVGIG (reference sequence). V lost 0 bases and J 0 bases, leaving 3 bases between the germline ends. The CDR3 bases are TGTGCCTGGAGTGTATACTCTGGAAACACCATATATTTT. This gives the protein CAWSVYSGNTIYF.

J is TRBJ2-1 and V is TRBV7-3, with TRBD1 identical over 7 bases. CDR3 size: 13 residues. V dropped 0 bases and J dropped 7; count of bases not matched to a gene: 0. Germline V gene sequence: CDR1 SGHTA, CDR2 FQGTGA. The DNA for the CDR3 is TGTGCCAGCAGCTTAACACAGGGGAATGAGCAGTTCTTC. Translating it yields CASSLTQGNEQFF.

V usage is TRBV2 and J usage is TRBJ2-5, with no clear D. Germline V gene sequence: CDR1 SNHLY, CDR2 FYNNEI. The CDR3 length is 14 residues. Trimming removed 3 bases at V and 1 base at J, with 9 bases between. For the CDR3, the DNA is TGTGCCAGCAGTGATCACGGTATCCAAGAGACCCAGTACTTC. Amino acids: CASSDHGIQETQYF.

The chain combines TRBV28 with TRBJ1-1; D not resolved. This CDR3 is built from 16 residues. V lost 5 bases, J lost 2 bases, and 18 bases lay in between. The germline CDR1 and CDR2 sequences are MDHEN and SYDVKM. The CDR3 DNA is TGTGCCAGCAGTCAAACCTCCCGGACGGGAAACACTGAAGCTTTCTTT. This encodes CASSQTSRTGNTEAFF.

This clone was found a few times. The V and J genes are TRBV19 and TRBJ2-7; 7 bases are a match to TRBD1. CDR1 and CDR2 (germline): LNHDA, SQIVND (reference sequence). The CDR3 consists of 15 residues. V gave up 4 bases and J gave up 0 bases; unmatched junction bases: 6. The CDR3 DNA reads TGTGCCAGTAGTAAGGTACAGGGGACCTCCTACGAGCAGTACTTC. Its translation is CASSKVQGTSYEQYF.